The present T cell receptor beta chain was sequenced within a study of blood T cell repertoires in COVID-19. Across the study: In each case, the material was cDNA or gDNA derived from T cells, B-cell-depleted T cells, or PBMCs.

The CDR3 is 14 residues long. V was trimmed by 2 bases and J by 3 bases, leaving 10 bases between them. Per the germline V gene, CDR1 is KGHSH and CDR2 is LQKENI. Data came from immunoSEQ multiplex PCR; TCRdb stores just in-frame clones and leaves some out. The sample shows some 100,000 clones, 88% of them seen only once. Sequencing was performed on peripheral blood. The J gene is TRBJ1-1, the V gene TRBV18, with D hard to call. The source of this sequence is a woman of 80 years or more with active COVID-19. The CDR3: CASSPEGMDTEAFF. CDR3 coding DNA: TGTGCCAGCTCACCAGAGGGCATGGACACTGAAGCTTTCTTT.